This TCR beta chain was captured in a study of CD8+CD57+ T cells in acquired aplastic anemia. As for the study in general: DNA from sorted CD4+ and CD8+ cells averaged approximately 3.2 ug.

Genomic DNA constituted the template upon which TCR beta VDJ and CDR3 profiling was performed. Via MiXCR, TCRdb re-called the reads, giving one row per CDR3 protein. The sample records 150,000 to 200,000 distinct CDR3 sequences, more than 45% being singletons. The CDR3 has 14 amino acids. The germline gives CDR1 MDHEN, CDR2 SYDVKM. V lost 5 bases and J 8 bases, leaving 18 bases between the germline ends. The table lists this clonotype with a few counts. Sequencing involved patients with CD8+CD57+ cell expansion previously shown by flow cytometry. The chain has TRBV28 and TRBJ1-2; maybe TRBD1 (6 bases). The sequenced sample was sorted CD4+, CD8+, or CD8+CD57+ T cells (not recorded which) from PBMCs. The sequence derives from a human donor with aplastic anemia. CDR3 protein: CASSQQGGSWGYTF. CDR3 DNA sequence: TGTGCCAGCAGTCAACAGGGTGGGTCATGGGGCTACACCTTC.